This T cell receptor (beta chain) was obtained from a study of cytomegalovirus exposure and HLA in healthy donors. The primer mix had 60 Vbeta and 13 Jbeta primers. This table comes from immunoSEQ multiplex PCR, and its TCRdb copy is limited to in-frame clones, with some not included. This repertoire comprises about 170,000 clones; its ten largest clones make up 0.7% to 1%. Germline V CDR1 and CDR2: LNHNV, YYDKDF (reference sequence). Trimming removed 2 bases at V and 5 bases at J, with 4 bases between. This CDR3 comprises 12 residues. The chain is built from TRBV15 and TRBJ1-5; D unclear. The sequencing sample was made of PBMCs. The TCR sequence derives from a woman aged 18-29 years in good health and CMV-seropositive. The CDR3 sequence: CATSRQDQPQHF. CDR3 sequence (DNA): TGTGCCACCAGCAGACAGGATCAGCCCCAGCATTTT.